This T cell receptor (beta chain) was identified during a study of naive and memory T cell subsets. An equimolar mix of two oligonucleotides served as the beta constant-region primer for TRBC1 and TRBC2. Nested alpha and beta constant-region primers with the SP2 primer drove four PCR rounds on ligated cDNA. Each CDR3 protein gets one entry after TCRdb re-called the UMI-ligation and nested PCR reads with MiXCR. The table has over 80,000 distinct CDR3 sequences, around 11% seen once. Cells stained for CD3, CD4, CD8, CD45RA, CD27 and viability were sorted into four CD45RA/CD27 subsets. CDR3 length equals 13 residues. The germline V gene encodes CDR1 SQVTM and CDR2 ANQGSEA. Trimming stripped 6 bases from V and 0 bases from J, with 11 bases between. General study points: A few larger clonotypes appeared in naive repertoires, especially CD8, possibly memory cells re-expressing CD45RA. Naive and memory subsets had different power law exponents for TCR abundance.

In this sample, this clonotype turned up a few times. Its antigen is still unknown. The sequenced sample was naive CD4+ T cells from blood. V and J are TRBV29-1 and TRBJ1-1; possibly TRBD1 for D (5 bases). This receptor was taken from a human donor in good health. The CDR3 sequence is CSVCRGLNTEAFF. DNA of the CDR3: TGCAGCGTATGTAGGGGCTTGAACACTGAAGCTTTCTTT.